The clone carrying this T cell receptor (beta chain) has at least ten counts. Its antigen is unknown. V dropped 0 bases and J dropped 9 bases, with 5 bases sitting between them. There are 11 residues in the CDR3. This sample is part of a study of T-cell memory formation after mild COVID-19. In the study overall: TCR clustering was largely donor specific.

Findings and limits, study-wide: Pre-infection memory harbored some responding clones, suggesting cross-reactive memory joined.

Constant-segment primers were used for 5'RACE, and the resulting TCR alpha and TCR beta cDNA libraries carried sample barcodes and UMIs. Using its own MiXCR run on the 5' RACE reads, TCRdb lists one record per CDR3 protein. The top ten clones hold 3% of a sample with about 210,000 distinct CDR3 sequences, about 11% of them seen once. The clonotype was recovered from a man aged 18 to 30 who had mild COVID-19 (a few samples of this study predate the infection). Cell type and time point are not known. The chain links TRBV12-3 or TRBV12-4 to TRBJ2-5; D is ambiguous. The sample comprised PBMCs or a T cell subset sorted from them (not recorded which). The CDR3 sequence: CASSLASPQYF. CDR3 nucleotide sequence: TGTGCCAGCAGTTTAGCCTCCCCCCAGTACTTC.